These 10 T cell receptor beta chains were all obtained from the same sample, sequenced in a study of CD8 T cells in Susac syndrome. Random-hexamer reverse transcription was applied to about 0.45 to 1 ug RNA. TCRdb itself ran the immunoSEQ multiplex PCR reads through MiXCR, one entry per CDR3 protein. The sample has about 140,000 distinct CDR3 sequences, 85% to 95% seen once. Input material: CD4+ T cells from PBMCs. The receptors stem from a human donor with Susac syndrome.

This chain uses TRBV7-2 with TRBJ2-5; either TRBD1 or TRBD2 may fit D (5 bases each). The CDR3 runs to 15 residues. V lost 5 bases and J 1 base, leaving 14 bases between the germline ends. CDR1 is SGHTA and CDR2 is FQGNSA in the germline V gene. The CDR3 DNA is TGTGCCAGCAGCGGAGGTTGGGGCTTCCAAGAGACCCAGTACTTC. It translates to CASSGGWGFQETQYF.

This clonotype was seen a few times. The rearrangement uses TRBV18 and TRBJ2-1; tentative D call: TRBD1 (6 bases). Germline values: CDR1 KGHSH, CDR2 LQKENI. This CDR3 contains 14 residues. V was pared by 3 bases and J by 4 bases, with 10 bases between. The CDR3 spells CASSPRQGYNEQFF. DNA for the CDR3: TGTGCCAGCTCACCGAGGCAGGGGTACAATGAGCAGTTCTTC. The full variable domain, in which reference TRBV18 and TRBJ2-1 provide the parts outside the CDR3, is NAGVMQNPRHLVRRRGQEARLRCSPMKGHSHVYWYRQLPEEGLKFMVYLQKENIIDESGMPKERFSAEFPKEGPSILRIQQVVRGDSAAYFCASSPRQGYNEQFFGPGTRLTVL.

This chain uses TRBV11-3 with TRBJ2-7, with a tentative D call TRBD1 (7 bases). V was cut by 3 bases and J by 6 bases, with 15 bases left in between. The germline CDR1 and CDR2 sequences are SGHNT and YENEEA. This CDR3 region has 14 residues. The CDR3 sequence: CASSLDYRGGEQYF. CDR3 DNA: TGTGCCAGCAGCTTGGACTACAGGGGAGGCGAGCAGTACTTC.

The gene calls are TRBV18 and TRBJ2-7, with TRBD2 matching over 7 bases. After removal of 6 bases from V and 5 bases from J, the junction contained 7 bases not matched to a gene. CDR3 length equals 13 residues. Germline V gene data show CDR1 as KGHSH and CDR2 as LQKENI. CDR3 DNA: TGTGCCAGCTCCCGACTGGCGGGGGACGAGCAGTACTTC. It specifies CASSRLAGDEQYF.

This sequence joins TRBV12-3 or TRBV12-4 and TRBJ2-3; D call uncertain. Between the trimmed V and J ends, which lost 6 bases and 0 bases, there was a span of 13 bases. The CDR3 spans 15 residues. For the CDR3, the DNA is TGTGCCAGCAGCTCGGACGCGCCGAGCACAGATACGCAGTATTTT. Protein product: CASSSDAPSTDTQYF.

This sequence joins TRBV12-3 or TRBV12-4 and TRBJ1-2; no clear D gene. V lost 4 bases, J lost 2 bases, and 11 bases lay in between. This CDR3 comprises 14 residues. CDR3: CASSWTEENYGYTF. The CDR3 coding sequence is TGTGCCAGCAGTTGGACCGAGGAAAACTATGGCTACACCTTC.

The V gene is TRBV29-1, the J gene TRBJ2-5, with 7 bases matching TRBD2. This CDR3 region has 18 residues. V was clipped by 2 bases and J by 9 bases; unmatched bases: 24. Per germline, CDR1 SQVTM and CDR2 ANQGSEA. The CDR3: CSVESGLGPARNSRAQYF. The CDR3 nucleotides read TGCAGCGTTGAAAGCGGACTAGGCCCAGCAAGAAATTCCAGAGCCCAGTACTTC.

The CDR3 loop is CSARSRGRTSYNEQFF. Here the CDR3 DNA reads TGCAGTGCTAGAAGTCGCGGGAGGACCTCCTACAATGAGCAGTTCTTC. The chain combines TRBV20-1 with TRBJ2-1; 8 positions agree with TRBD2. This CDR3 is built from 16 residues. From germline, CDR1 is DFQATT and CDR2 SNEGSKA (reference sequence). The V segment lost 2 bases and the J segment 0 bases; nucleotides outside the gene matches: 6.

J is TRBJ1-5 and V is TRBV4-2; D unresolved. V gave up 0 bases and J gave up 3 bases, with 6 bases separating them. This CDR3 has 14 residues. The germline gives CDR1 LGHNA, CDR2 YNFKEQ. In DNA form, the CDR3 reads TGTGCCAGCAGCCAAGAAAGGGACAATCAGCCCCAGCATTTT. Amino acid sequence: CASSQERDNQPQHF.

The V gene is TRBV3-1, the J gene TRBJ1-5; D is undetermined. The CDR3 has 13 residues. The germline V gene encodes CDR1 LGHDT and CDR2 YNNKEL (reference sequence). V was shortened by 0 bases and J by 7 bases, with 7 bases between the two germline ends. The CDR3 is CASSQESAQPQHF. The CDR3 DNA reads as TGTGCCAGCAGCCAAGAATCGGCCCAGCCCCAGCATTTT.